A selection of T cell receptor beta chains follows, all from one sample in a study of response to subunit inactivated influenza vaccine. Using its own MiXCR run on the RT-PCR reads, TCRdb lists one record per CDR3 protein. The table has 250,000 to 350,000 distinct CDR3 sequences, over 20% seen once. The material sequenced was PBMCs from blood, taken around 22 months after vaccination. The source of these receptors is a man aged 50-75 years who received an inactivated influenza vaccine. CDR3s include the opening cysteine and the closing phenylalanine or tryptophan. D genes are given only for firm matches. Not every row has a clone size; where given, it reads once, few, many or a size class.

j_gene,d_gene,len,v_gene,abundance,CDR3nt,CDR3aa
TRBJ2-5,TRBD2,14,TRBV29-1,few,TGCAGCGTTGAAGAAGCGGGATACCAAGAGACCCAGTACTTC,CSVEEAGYQETQYF
TRBJ1-2,TRBD1,12,TRBV20-1,many,TGCAGTGCTGACAGGGCCGGGTATGGCTACACCTTC,CSADRAGYGYTF
TRBJ1-1,TRBD1,14,TRBV28,NA,TGTGCCAGCAGTGCCCACACAGGGGGAACTGAAGCTTTCTTT,CASSAHTGGTEAFF
TRBJ1-5,NA,15,TRBV7-9,few,TGTGCCAGCAGCTTAGCGGGACGGTTCAATCAGCCCCAGCATTTT,CASSLAGRFNQPQHF
TRBJ1-2,NA,16,TRBV7-2,many,TGTGCCAGCAGCTTAGCGGGTCAGGGGATTATCTATGGCTACACCTTC,CASSLAGQGIIYGYTF
TRBJ2-4,NA,16,TRBV18,few,TGTGCCAGCTCACCGTCACCTGCTATTACCAAAAACATTCAGTACTTC,CASSPSPAITKNIQYF
TRBJ1-4,NA,14,TRBV29-1,few,TGCAGCGTATCTCTATCCCAAAGGGCTTCTGAACTGTTTTTT,CSVSLSQRASELFF
TRBJ2-1,NA,14,TRBV28,few,TGTGCCAGCAGTTTGCTTTCGGAAAGCAATGAGCAGTTCTTC,CASSLLSESNEQFF
TRBJ2-7,NA,14,TRBV28,few,TGTGCCAGCAGTTTAAACGACCTCTCCTACGAGCAGTACTTC,CASSLNDLSYEQYF
TRBJ2-3,TRBD2,14,TRBV20-1,NA,TGCAGTGCGCCTCGTAGCGGGATAACAGATACGCAGTATTTT,CSAPRSGITDTQYF